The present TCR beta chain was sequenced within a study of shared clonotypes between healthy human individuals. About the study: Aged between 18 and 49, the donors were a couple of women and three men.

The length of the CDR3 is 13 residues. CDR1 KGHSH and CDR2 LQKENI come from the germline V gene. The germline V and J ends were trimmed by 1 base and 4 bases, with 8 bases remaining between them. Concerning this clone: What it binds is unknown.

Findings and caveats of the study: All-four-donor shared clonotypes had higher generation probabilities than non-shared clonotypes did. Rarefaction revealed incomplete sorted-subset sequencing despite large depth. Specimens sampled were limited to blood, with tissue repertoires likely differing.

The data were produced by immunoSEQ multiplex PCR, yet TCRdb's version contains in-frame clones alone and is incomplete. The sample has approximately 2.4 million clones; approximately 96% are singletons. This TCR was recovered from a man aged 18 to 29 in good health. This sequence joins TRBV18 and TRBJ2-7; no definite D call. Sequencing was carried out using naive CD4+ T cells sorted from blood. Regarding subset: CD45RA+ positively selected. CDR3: CASSPLLAYEQYF. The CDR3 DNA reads TGTGCCAGCTCACCACTGCTGGCATACGAGCAGTACTTC.